The sequence of this TCR beta chain was determined in a study of blood T cell repertoires in COVID-19. Original methodology: Quantification of nucleated cells was approximated via reference gene primer amplification. Sequencing used immunoSEQ multiplex PCR; TCRdb keeps in-frame clones, though not all of them. D and trimming were read from the DNA, whereas the V and J calls and clone size are those reported in that table. The sample shows 200,000 to 250,000 clones, more than 70% of them seen only once. CDR3 length: 13 amino acids. Germline V lookup: CDR1 LGHDT, CDR2 YNNKEL (reference sequence). Trimming took off 5 bases at V and 10 bases at J, with 15 bases between the two ends.

The chain combines TRBV3-1 (or the pseudogene TRBV3-2) with TRBJ2-1, with D possibly matching TRBD2 (6 bases). The clonotype comes from a woman between 55 and 75 years old with acute or convalescent COVID-19. Sequencing used peripheral blood. The DNA for the CDR3 is TGTGCCAGCAGCTTGACTAGATACAGCGAGCAGTTCTTC. This encodes CASSLTRYSEQFF.